This T cell receptor beta chain was captured in a study of control samples from healthy donors and cancer patients. Germline CDR1 MNHEY, CDR2 SVGAGI. Germline trimming cut 4 bases from V and 13 bases from J; bases unmatched to any gene: 9. This CDR3 is 14 amino acids long. TCRdb's table, derived via immunoSEQ multiplex PCR, lists solely in-frame clones and lacks some. The table includes 140,000 or so clones, more than 90% detected once. Sequenced material: blood. This chain connects TRBV6-5 to TRBJ1-6, with 8 bases aligning to TRBD1. The source of this sequence is a man younger than 40 in good health. The CDR3 DNA reads as TGTGCCAGCAGTTCGGACAGGGAGAGATATCCCCTCCACTTT. Translating it yields CASSSDRERYPLHF.